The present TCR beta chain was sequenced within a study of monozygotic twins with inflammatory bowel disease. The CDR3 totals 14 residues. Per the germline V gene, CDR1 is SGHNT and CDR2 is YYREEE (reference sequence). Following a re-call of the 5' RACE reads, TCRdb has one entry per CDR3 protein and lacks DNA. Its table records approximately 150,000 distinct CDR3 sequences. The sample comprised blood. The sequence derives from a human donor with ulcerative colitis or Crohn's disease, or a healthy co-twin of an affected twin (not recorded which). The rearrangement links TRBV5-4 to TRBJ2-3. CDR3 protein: CASSLRIGTDTQYF.